This T cell receptor (beta chain) was recovered during a study of identical twins. Study observations and caveats: Weaker excess sharing between twins was seen in beta out-of-frame sequences. Out-of-frame alpha sequences common to twins were enriched for low generation probability.

This clonotype was seen repeatedly, ten times or more. As yet, its antigen is unknown. With 3 bases removed from V and 7 bases from J, the gap between germline ends came to 10 bases. The V gene's germline CDR1 is ENHRY and CDR2 SYGVKD. The CDR3 has 13 residues. Using its own MiXCR run on the 5' RACE reads, TCRdb lists one record per CDR3 protein. The data contain some 660,000 distinct CDR3 sequences, 8.5% to 9% of them singletons. This sample also belongs to another study, concerning yellow fever vaccine responses in identical twins.

The rearrangement uses TRBV10-3 and TRBJ2-1; D uncertain. Sequencing used PBMCs. The TCR originated in a woman aged 18-29 years in good health. CDR3 region: CAISEGQANEQFF. CDR3 nucleotide sequence: TGTGCCATCAGTGAAGGGCAGGCTAATGAGCAGTTCTTC.